Below are 28 T cell receptor beta chains sequenced from a single sample in a study of T cells in Graves' hyperthyroidism and ophthalmopathy (dated by TCRdb to between 2019 and 2020). The method behind the library was multiplex PCR. Sequencing was performed on an Illumina HiSeq 2000. Amplification of TCR beta CDR3 regions was carried out from RNA transcripts. For the first round of RT-PCR on the TCR CDR3, the HTBI primer set was used together with the Qiagen OneStep RT-PCR kit. TCRdb cleaned the public reads at Q25 with fastp, built clones with MiXCR and kept in-frame beta chains. CDR3 protein sequences are deduplicated, and each keeps its most common genes and DNA. In this sample the table shows 250,000 or so distinct CDR3 sequences, about 15% of which occur a single time. Of the sample, over 25% falls within the top ten clones. Specimen: blood. These receptors originate from a woman aged 45-65 years with Graves' hyperthyroidism that later progressed to Graves' ophthalmopathy.

This clonotype appeared many times. The chain carries TRBV3-1 and TRBJ2-5; TRBD2 matches at 14 bases. Unmatched junction bases numbered 10, after V lost 3 bases and J lost 4 bases. CDR1 is LGHDT and CDR2 is YNNKEL in the germline V gene (reference sequence). The CDR3 has 18 residues. CDR3 region: CASSQIGTSGSKGETQYF. CDR3 in DNA: TGTGCCAGCAGCCAGATCGGGACTAGCGGGAGTAAGGGAGAGACCCAGTACTTC.

The V gene is TRBV2, the J gene TRBJ2-4; 10 nucleotides line up with TRBD2. The CDR3 is made up of 19 amino acids. Germline values: CDR1 SNHLY, CDR2 FYNNEI. The J segment lost 0 bases and the V segment lost 7 bases, leaving 15 bases of the junction unmatched. The CDR3 coding sequence is TGTGCCAGCAATCCCTGGGGTAGCGGGAGGCCTCTAGCCAAAAACATTCAGTACTTC. Encoded protein: CASNPWGSGRPLAKNIQYF.

This clonotype occurred a few times. This sequence joins TRBV5-4 and TRBJ1-4, with a tentative D call TRBD1 (5 bases). The germline V gene has CDR1 SGHNT and CDR2 YYREEE (reference sequence). Trimming took off 4 bases at V and 6 bases at J, with 13 bases between the two ends. CDR3 length equals 14 residues. The CDR3 DNA is TGTGCCAGCAGCCGGGGGAGATCGGATGAAAAACTGTTTTTT. Translating gives CASSRGRSDEKLFF.

The table lists this clonotype with many counts. J is TRBJ2-3 and V is TRBV5-1; TRBD1 matches 9 bases. V lost 3 bases and J lost 3; bases outside the gene matches: 2. The CDR3 spans 14 residues. The germline gives CDR1 SGHRS, CDR2 YFSETQ. The CDR3 DNA is TGCGCCAGCAGCTGGACAGGGGTGACAGATACGCAGTATTTT. Its translation: CASSWTGVTDTQYF.

This clonotype showed up many times. The chain employs TRBV20-1 and TRBJ1-1; D is uncertain. This CDR3 spans 11 amino acids. Germline lookup yields CDR1 DFQATT and CDR2 SNEGSKA (reference sequence). The V end lost 7 bases, the J end lost 4 bases, and 10 bases lay between the germline ends. The CDR3 sequence is CSGKGSTEAFF. The CDR3 DNA sequence: TGCAGTGGCAAAGGGAGCACTGAAGCTTTCTTT.

The V and J genes are TRBV14 and TRBJ1-2; tentative D call: TRBD1 (6 bases). Germline V lookup: CDR1 SGHDN, CDR2 FVKESK. The CDR3 sequence is 13 residues long. Trimming cost V 2 bases and J 6 bases, with 10 bases left between them. This CDR3 is CASSQNPGDGYTF. The CDR3 DNA follows: TGTGCCAGCAGCCAAAATCCAGGGGATGGCTACACCTTC.

This clonotype was observed many times. This rearrangement joins TRBV7-9 to TRBJ2-3; the D is unclear. CDR1 is SEHNR, CDR2 FQNEAQ, per germline (reference sequence). With 5 bases removed from V and 5 bases from J, the gap between germline ends came to 11 bases. The CDR3 has 13 amino acids. CDR3 in amino acids: CASSLDGGDTQYF. The DNA for the CDR3 is TGTGCCAGCAGCCTGGATGGTGGAGATACGCAGTATTTT.

Ten or more counts support this clonotype. The chain joins TRBV2 to TRBJ1-2, with D hard to call. V was cut by 6 bases and J by 4 bases, with 9 bases left in between. Germline V gene lookup returns CDR1 SNHLY and CDR2 FYNNEI. This CDR3 contains 12 residues. The CDR3 spells CASRGGFYGYTF. The DNA of the CDR3 is TGTGCCAGCAGGGGAGGTTTCTATGGCTACACCTTC.

There are many counts of this clonotype. The chain carries TRBV7-3 and TRBJ2-1; TRBD2 agrees at 10 bases. The germline V gene has CDR1 SGHTA and CDR2 FQGTGA. V was clipped by 2 bases and J by 8 bases; unmatched bases: 6. The CDR3 runs 15 residues. CDR3 nucleotide sequence: TGTGCCAGCAGCTTATTGGGGCTAGCGGGAGATGAGCAGTTCTTC. Translation gives CASSLLGLAGDEQFF.

This clonotype occurred many times. V and J are TRBV27 and TRBJ1-6, with 7 bases identical to TRBD1. The germline V gene has CDR1 MNHEY and CDR2 SMNVEV (reference sequence). Trimming at V came to 6 bases and at J to 5 bases, leaving 7 bases not matched to a gene. This CDR3 comprises 15 residues. The CDR3 reads CASSRTGTDNSPLHF. The CDR3 DNA is TGTGCCAGCAGCCGGACCGGGACAGATAATTCACCCCTCCACTTT.

In this sample, this clonotype turned up many times. The CDR3 nucleotides read TGTGCCAGCAGTTCCCCCCCACGGACAGGGGATTACTCCTATAATTCACCCCTCCACTTT. Residues: CASSSPPRTGDYSYNSPLHF. The J gene is TRBJ1-6, the V gene TRBV28; TRBD1 aligns across 9 bases. This CDR3 is built from 20 residues. CDR1 and CDR2 (germline): MDHEN, SYDVKM. The ends lost 4 bases at V and 0 bases at J; junction bases unmatched: 13.

This clonotype has a count of ten or more. The chain recombines TRBV20-1 with TRBJ2-2; 7 bases agree with TRBD1. Germline V gene data show CDR1 as DFQATT and CDR2 as SNEGSKA (reference sequence). J was trimmed by 1 base and V by 0 bases; bases with no gene match: 8. This CDR3 is built from 17 residues. In nucleotides, the CDR3 is TGCAGTGCTAGAGATAGTAGCAGACAGGGGAACACCGGGGAGCTGTTTTTT. Protein: CSARDSSRQGNTGELFF.

In its sample, this clonotype was seen many times. The chain couples TRBV11-3 to TRBJ2-1, with D possibly being TRBD2 (6 bases). The ends were cut back, 0 bases at V and 0 bases at J, with 18 bases in the middle. Per the germline V gene, CDR1 is SGHNT and CDR2 is YENEEA. The CDR3 runs 19 residues. The CDR3 spells CASSLDHPGLPSSYNEQFF. The DNA for the CDR3 is TGTGCCAGCAGCTTAGATCACCCGGGACTTCCGAGCTCCTACAATGAGCAGTTCTTC.

CDR3 region: CASSFRFQDSPLHF. DNA for the CDR3: TGTGCCAGCAGCTTTCGGTTTCAGGATTCACCCCTCCACTTT. J is TRBJ1-6 and V is TRBV7-9; unclear D gene. CDR1 and CDR2 (germline): SEHNR, FQNEAQ (reference sequence). This CDR3 has 14 residues. V lost 3 bases to trimming and J lost 8 bases, with 11 bases between them.

This clonotype was seen a handful of times. The rearrangement joins TRBV19 to TRBJ1-2, with TRBD1 as a possible D gene (6 bases). The CDR3 extends over 14 amino acids. Germline V CDR1 and CDR2: LNHDA, SQIVND (reference sequence). V lost 6 bases and J lost 6, with 17 bases in between. Written as DNA, the CDR3 is TGTGCCAGTAGGGACCGGGGGCGTGAAGATGGCTACACCTTC. This translates into CASRDRGREDGYTF.

The J gene is TRBJ1-2, the V gene TRBV28, with 7 positions matching TRBD1. The junction had 12 bases not matched to a gene; V was cut back by 7 bases and J by 4 bases. The CDR3 runs 15 residues. Germline V CDR1 and CDR2: MDHEN, SYDVKM. The CDR3 DNA sequence: TGTGCCAGCAACCAACCGGGACAGTGGTTCTATGGCTACACCTTC. Protein: CASNQPGQWFYGYTF.

This clonotype was recorded a few times. The chain recombines TRBV4-2 with TRBJ1-1; 8 bases are shared with TRBD1. Germline-derived CDR1 and CDR2 are LGHNA and YNFKEQ. V lost 1 base to trimming and J lost 1 base; unmatched junction nucleotides: 8. CDR3 size: 17 residues. As DNA, the CDR3 is TGTGCCAGCAGCCAAGGGTCAGGGGGCGCGGGGAACACTGAAGCTTTCTTT. It specifies CASSQGSGGAGNTEAFF.

This clonotype was recorded at least ten times. The gene calls are TRBV5-8 and TRBJ1-1; 7 bases fit TRBD1. The germline V gene has CDR1 SGHTS and CDR2 YDEGEE. The CDR3 is 14 residues long. The V segment lost 0 bases and the J segment 8 bases; nucleotides outside the gene matches: 7. The CDR3 loop is CASSLGGYRGEAFF. The CDR3 DNA sequence: TGTGCCAGCAGCTTGGGGGGATACAGGGGAGAAGCTTTCTTT.

This clonotype was counted many times. The gene calls are TRBV27 and TRBJ2-1, with 10 bases identical to TRBD2. Germline assignment: CDR1 MNHEY and CDR2 SMNVEV (reference sequence). The CDR3 has 15 amino acids. V trimming: 7 bases; J trimming: 3 bases; junction bases outside the gene matches: 6. This chain's CDR3 is CASNLLAGVYNEQFF. For the CDR3, the DNA is TGTGCCAGCAACCTCCTAGCGGGAGTCTACAATGAGCAGTTCTTC.

This clonotype was detected a few times. The chain couples TRBV10-3 to TRBJ2-7; D gene ambiguous. The CDR3 spans 14 residues. The V gene's germline CDR1 is ENHRY and CDR2 SYGVKD. V was trimmed by 0 bases and J by 4 bases, leaving 10 bases between them. The CDR3 is CAISESAAEYEQYF. CDR3 nucleotides: TGTGCCATCAGTGAGTCGGCGGCGGAGTACGAGCAGTACTTC.

This clonotype was counted at least ten times. CDR3 in amino acids: CASSEEGGTAFF. Written as DNA, the CDR3 is TGTGCCAGCAGTGAAGAGGGCGGGACCGCTTTCTTT. The rearrangement joins TRBV2 to TRBJ1-1, with TRBD1 as a possible D gene (5 bases). V dropped 1 base and J dropped 11 bases, with 11 bases sitting between them. This CDR3 has 12 amino acids. In germline, CDR1 is SNHLY, CDR2 FYNNEI.

At least ten counts were recorded for this clonotype. The gene calls are TRBV27 and TRBJ2-7, with TRBD2 matching over 8 bases. With V trimmed by 6 bases and J by 5 bases, 12 bases remained unmatched. The CDR3 has 15 residues. Germline CDR1 is MNHEY and CDR2 is SMNVEV (reference sequence). This chain's CDR3 is CASSQPGLGSHEQYF. CDR3 nucleotides: TGTGCCAGCAGCCAGCCGGGACTAGGGTCGCACGAGCAGTACTTC.

The chain links TRBV7-2 to TRBJ1-2, with D possibly TRBD1 on 6 matching bases. There are 17 residues in the CDR3. V dropped 3 bases and J dropped 1 base, with 18 bases sitting between them. Germline V lookup: CDR1 SGHTA, CDR2 FQGNSA. CDR3 in amino acids: CASSFTGLDSFNYGYTF. The DNA for the CDR3 is TGTGCCAGCAGCTTTACCGGGTTGGACAGCTTTAACTATGGCTACACCTTC.

A word on this clonotype: A much larger clone sits a single nucleotide away, making a read error possible. The CDR3 sequence is CASSPRTDLETQYF. CDR3 coding DNA: TGTGCCAGCTCACCAAGGACAGACCTAGAGACCCAGTACTTC. J is TRBJ2-5 and V is TRBV18, with a possible D match to TRBD1 (6 bases). Trimming shortened V by 2 bases and J by 4 bases, and 11 bases separated the two germline ends. The CDR3 extends over 14 amino acids. CDR1 is KGHSH and CDR2 is LQKENI in the germline V gene.

This clonotype has only a few counts. The V call is TRBV19, the J call TRBJ2-1; 13 nucleotides agree with TRBD2. V trimming: 8 bases; J trimming: 5 bases; junction bases outside the gene matches: 15. The germline CDR1 and CDR2 sequences are LNHDA and SQIVND (reference sequence). This CDR3 contains 18 residues. The CDR3 bases are TGTGCCAGTCGTTCCGGACTAGCGGGAGTAAGGAGGAACAATGAGCAGTTCTTC. Its translation: CASRSGLAGVRRNNEQFF.

This clonotype was seen repeatedly, ten times or more. The chain employs TRBV2 and TRBJ1-5, with 7 bases matching TRBD1. Per the germline V gene, CDR1 is SNHLY and CDR2 is FYNNEI. J was trimmed by 2 bases and V by 7 bases; bases with no gene match: 5. The CDR3 is 14 residues long. The CDR3 DNA follows: TGTGCCAGCACCAGAGACAGGGGCAATCAGCCCCAGCATTTT. This translates into CASTRDRGNQPQHF.

This clonotype was recorded many times. The J gene is TRBJ2-1, the V gene TRBV6-6, with D perhaps matching TRBD1 or TRBD2 (5 bases each). CDR1 is MNHNY, CDR2 SVGAGI, per germline (reference sequence). The ends were cut back, 2 bases at V and 7 bases at J, with 15 bases in the middle. The CDR3 spans 15 residues. In DNA form, the CDR3 reads TGTGCCAGCAGTTACGAGGGTAGGGGATGGAATGAGCAGTTCTTC. Translated: CASSYEGRGWNEQFF.

Many counts were recorded for this clonotype. This chain connects TRBV28 to TRBJ1-6; TRBD1 agrees at 7 bases. V lost 4 bases to trimming and J lost 7 bases; unmatched junction nucleotides: 4. Germline CDR1 MDHEN, CDR2 SYDVKM. The CDR3 sequence is 14 residues long. The CDR3 reads CASSSPGQNSPLHF. The DNA for the CDR3 is TGTGCCAGCAGTTCTCCGGGACAGAATTCACCCCTCCACTTT.